This T cell receptor beta chain was captured by sequencing in a study of blood T cell repertoires in COVID-19. V dropped 2 bases and J dropped 9; count of bases not matched to a gene: 12. Germline CDR1 SGDLS, CDR2 YYNGEE. The CDR3 length is 17 residues. The repertoire was sequenced with immunoSEQ multiplex PCR; TCRdb's copy has only in-frame clones and lacks some. The repertoire holds about 120,000 clones, with 70% to 90% as singletons. The sample taken for sequencing was peripheral blood. The clonotype originates from a woman between 50 and 59 years old with acute or convalescent COVID-19. The J gene is TRBJ1-6, the V gene TRBV9; TRBD1 aligns across 9 bases. The CDR3 bases are TGTGCCAGCAGCGTCGACATTACAGGGGGCGCGGGTTCACCCCTCCACTTT. It codes for CASSVDITGGAGSPLHF.